This T cell receptor beta chain stems from a study of cytomegalovirus exposure and HLA in healthy donors listed by TCRdb under 2017. The study in broad terms: According to a later analysis, the approximately 120 validation repertoires were produced on the same platform as the approximately 690 repertoires of the first cohort. The study aimed to test whether cataloging public T cell receptors could reveal signatures of past pathogen exposure. A separate validation cohort of some 130 different subjects was used in addition to the roughly 670-subject first cohort. High-throughput TCR immunosequencing, statistical association of individual TCRs with disease status, and machine learning were combined to predict cytomegalovirus infection status. The research as a whole found: A later analysis found that TCRs clustered in the first cohort also tended to co-occur in the roughly 120 validation repertoires, with 94% of cluster scores above 0. The validation cohort had no HLA typing available for a later analysis, so co-occurrence within that cohort was assessed over all 120 or so repertoires. According to the authors, the approach could potentially be generalized to other disease states and immunological phenotypes. In vitro tests confirmed that a few of the cytomegalovirus-associated TCR beta chains recognize cytomegalovirus antigens. Most TCR sequences were observed very rarely across donors, whereas some public TCRs were present in many individuals. Cytomegalovirus status was reported to be diagnosed by the classifier with high specificity and sensitivity in both the original and validation cohorts. A total of 150 to 200 TCR beta chains were listed by the study as associated with cytomegalovirus.

According to the germline V gene, CDR1 reads KGHSH and CDR2 reads LQKENI. The junction carries 18 bases between V and J, which are trimmed by 6 bases and 3 bases respectively. The CDR3 holds 15 amino acids from the cysteine to the phenylalanine. CDR3 DNA only is kept here, 45 bases in frame from base 1. As concerns this clone: What this receptor recognizes is not known. It has no much larger one-base neighbor in the sample; base qualities were not kept.

Separate from the roughly 700-subject first cohort, the validation cohort of 120 subjects was the group to which the donors belonged. Libraries were built with the immunoSEQ multiplex PCR assay. The authors' pipeline ran thus. A statistical classification framework was developed to diagnose cytomegalovirus status using the catalog of TCR beta chain sequences. Drawn from immuneACCESS, this table holds only the in-frame rearrangements with V and J called that TCRdb kept. Clones are partly lost; checked studies trace under half to an unresolved V gene and leave the rest unexplained. Clone size and V and J calls were adopted from that table, with D and trimming inferred from the DNA. The sample contains about 360,000 clones, about nine tenths of them found a single time. Of the sample, roughly 0.8% is held by the ten largest clones.

The sequence joins TRBV18 to TRBJ2-7; confidence is insufficient to name the D gene. Sequenced input: PBMCs. This receptor was taken from a woman younger than 35 in good health and CMV-seronegative. In nucleotide form, the sequence is TGTGCCAGCTCCCCATCTCACGCTGCGTACTACGAGCAGTACTTC. It translates as CASSPSHAAYYEQYF.